The 5 T cell receptor beta chains presented below share a single source sample, sequenced in a study of regulatory T cells in long-lasting Graves disease. Construction of the TCR beta libraries employed iRepertoire HTBI primers in conjunction with Arm-PCR of CDR3 regions. TCRdb ran MiXCR on the multiplex PCR reads and lists one entry per CDR3 protein. The data hold 350,000 to 450,000 distinct CDR3 sequences, with approximately 12% observed a single time. Time point of the sample: newly diagnosed GD, antithyroid drugs for less than 3 months. There was RNA extracted from PBMCs, and the TCR library was made from it. These records were also assigned to another study, of T cells in Graves' hyperthyroidism and ophthalmopathy.

The material was peripheral blood mononuclear cells (PBMCs), obtained at new diagnosis, from a patient treated with antithyroid drugs. The receptors shown here come from a woman aged 18-35 years with Graves disease.

The chain couples TRBV6-1 to TRBJ1-6; D unclear. The germline V and J ends were trimmed by 3 bases and 0 bases, with 3 bases remaining between them. CDR1 is MNHNS, CDR2 SASEGT, per germline. The CDR3 spans 14 residues. The CDR3 sequence is CASSDSSYNSPLHF. CDR3 coding DNA: TGTGCCAGCAGTGATAGCTCCTATAATTCACCCCTCCACTTT.

This clonotype was counted ten times or more. The rearrangement uses TRBV7-9 and TRBJ1-4; no reliable D call. The CDR3 runs 16 residues. V lost 2 bases and J lost 7, with 17 bases in between. Germline-derived CDR1 and CDR2 are SEHNR and FQNEAQ (reference sequence). CDR3 in amino acids: CASSLFATGFTEKLFF. In DNA form, the CDR3 reads TGTGCCAGCAGCTTATTCGCGACGGGCTTTACTGAAAAACTGTTTTTT.

V gene TRBV25-1 combines with J gene TRBJ2-1; maybe TRBD1 (6 bases). CDR1 is MGHDK and CDR2 is SYGVNS in the germline V gene. The V end lost 2 bases, the J end lost 8 bases, and 10 bases lay between the germline ends. CDR3 length: 13 residues. CDR3 DNA sequence: TGTGCCAGCAGTGAACAGGACAGTTATGAGCAGTTCTTC. It encodes CASSEQDSYEQFF.

This clonotype was picked up many times. This chain connects TRBV4-3 to TRBJ2-2, with D perhaps matching TRBD2 (6 bases). The CDR3 has 16 amino acids. The germline gives CDR1 LGHNA, CDR2 YSLEER. The V and J ends lost 3 bases and 7 bases respectively, with 18 bases between them. CDR3 in DNA: TGCGCCAGCAGCCATCCTACGGGAGCTCTCGGCGGGGAGCTGTTTTTT. Amino acids: CASSHPTGALGGELFF.

The chain recombines TRBV5-6 with TRBJ1-2; D call uncertain. This CDR3 contains 13 residues. In germline, CDR1 is SGHDT, CDR2 YYEEEE. The V end was cut by 5 bases, the J end by 2 bases, with 10 bases between. This CDR3 is CASRTAVNYGYTF. The CDR3 DNA sequence: TGTGCCAGCAGAACCGCCGTAAACTATGGCTACACCTTC.